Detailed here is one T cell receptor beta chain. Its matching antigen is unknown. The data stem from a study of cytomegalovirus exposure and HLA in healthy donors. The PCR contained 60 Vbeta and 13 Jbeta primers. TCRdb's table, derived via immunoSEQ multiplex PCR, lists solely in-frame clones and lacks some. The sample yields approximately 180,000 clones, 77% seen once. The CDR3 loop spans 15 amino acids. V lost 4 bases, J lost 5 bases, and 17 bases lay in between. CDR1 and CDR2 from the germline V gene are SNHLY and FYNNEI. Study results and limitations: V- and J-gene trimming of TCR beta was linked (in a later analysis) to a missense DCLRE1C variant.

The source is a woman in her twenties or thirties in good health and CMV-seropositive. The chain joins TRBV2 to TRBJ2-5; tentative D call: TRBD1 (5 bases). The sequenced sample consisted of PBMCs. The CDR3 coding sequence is TGTGCCAGCAGTGTCAATAGGGGTGATCGGGAGACCCAGTACTTC. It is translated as CASSVNRGDRETQYF. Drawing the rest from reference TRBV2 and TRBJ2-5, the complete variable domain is EPEVTQTPSHQVTQMGQEVILRCVPISNHLYFYWYRQILGQKVEFLVSFYNNEISEKSEIFDDQFSVERPDGSNFTLKIRSTKLEDSAMYFCASSVNRGDRETQYFGPGTRLLVL.